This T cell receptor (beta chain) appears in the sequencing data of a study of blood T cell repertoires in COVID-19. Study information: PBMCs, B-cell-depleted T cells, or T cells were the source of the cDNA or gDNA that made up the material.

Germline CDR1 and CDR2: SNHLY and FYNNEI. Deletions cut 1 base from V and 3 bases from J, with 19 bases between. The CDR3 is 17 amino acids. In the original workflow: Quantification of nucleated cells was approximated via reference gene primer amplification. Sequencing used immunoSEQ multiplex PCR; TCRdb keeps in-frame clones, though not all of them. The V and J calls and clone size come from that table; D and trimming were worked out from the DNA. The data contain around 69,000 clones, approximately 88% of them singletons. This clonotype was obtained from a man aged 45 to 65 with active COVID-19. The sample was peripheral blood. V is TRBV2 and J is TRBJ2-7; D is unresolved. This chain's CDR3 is CASSEGRSWAGDYEQYF. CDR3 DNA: TGTGCCAGCAGTGAAGGTCGCTCGTGGGCAGGCGACTACGAGCAGTACTTC.